Below are 2 T cell receptor beta chains sequenced from a single sample in a study of early T cells in non-severe SARS-CoV-2 infection. TCRdb called the 5' RACE reads again in MiXCR, with one record for every CDR3 protein. The sample shows about 62,000 distinct CDR3 sequences, 7.5% to 10% of them seen only once. The sample comprised whole blood. Receptor source: an adult who was a healthcare worker with PCR-confirmed SARS-CoV-2 infection or an uninfected control (not recorded which).

This clonotype was seen a few times. The V gene is TRBV3-1, the J gene TRBJ1-1; D possibly corresponds to TRBD1 (6 bases). V lost 3 bases and J 1 base, leaving 9 bases between the germline ends. Germline-derived CDR1 and CDR2 are LGHDT and YNNKEL (reference sequence). There are 14 residues in the CDR3. As DNA, the CDR3 is TGTGCCAGCAGCCACTTACAGGGGAACACTGAAGCTTTCTTT. Its protein is CASSHLQGNTEAFF.

The chain is built from TRBV2 and TRBJ1-6; D is perhaps TRBD1 (5 bases). The CDR3 loop spans 12 amino acids. Germline V gives CDR1 SNHLY, CDR2 FYNNEI. V gave up 8 bases and J gave up 10 bases, with 12 bases separating them. Here the CDR3 reads CASQGEGSPLHF. CDR3 nucleotides: TGTGCCAGCCAGGGAGAAGGGTCACCCCTCCACTTT.